Described below is a single T cell receptor beta chain sequence and its context. Its antigen is not known. This sample was taken from a study of graft-versus-host responses after intestinal transplantation. Study in general: Recipients got multivisceral, liver-intestinal, or isolated intestinal transplants. All recipients were given anti-thymocyte globulin induction, and tacrolimus and steroids were then administered for three to four years.

Sequenced by immunoSEQ multiplex PCR; TCRdb stores in-frame clones only, minus some. This sample has some 23,000 clones, with more than 75% found just once. Per germline, CDR1 MGHRA and CDR2 YSYEKL. The CDR3 is made up of 16 amino acids. V lost 1 base and J lost 7; bases outside the gene matches: 9. Regarding the study as a whole: GvH clones detected in recipient marrow included some appearing first in ileum or blood. Graft-versus-host to host-versus-graft clonal ratios in allografts were high in patients with graft-donor T cell macrochimerism.

The chain joins TRBV4-1 to TRBJ2-1, with 8 bases fitting TRBD2. The sequence was obtained from a human donor who was the organ donor for an intestinal transplant. The sequencing used unstimulated CD8+ T cells sorted from spleen or lymph node cells, collected before transplant. CDR3 in amino acids: CASSQGGGRTRNEQFF. DNA of the CDR3: TGCGCCAGCAGCCAAGGGGGCGGGAGGACTAGGAATGAGCAGTTCTTC.